One sample yielded the 32 T cell receptor beta chains listed below, sequenced in a study of early T cells in non-severe SARS-CoV-2 infection. TCRdb reprocessed the 5' RACE reads with MiXCR, giving one entry per CDR3 protein. The profile shows around 94,000 distinct CDR3 sequences, under 15% of them singletons. The sample taken for sequencing was whole blood. The receptors were gathered from an adult who was a healthcare worker with PCR-confirmed SARS-CoV-2 infection or an uninfected control (not recorded which).

This clonotype was counted at least ten times. One junction end disagrees with the germline gene, perhaps due to a read error. The chain links TRBV2 to TRBJ2-7; D is unclear. Germline V gives CDR1 SNHLY, CDR2 FYNNEI. This CDR3 comprises 16 residues. The CDR3 region is CASSAPTERPNYDVNF. CDR3 coding DNA: TGTGCCAGCTCCGCCCCTACAGAGCGTCCTAACTACGACGTAAACTTC.

This clonotype occurred many times. The CDR3 DNA reads as TGCAGCGTTGGGGGACTAGCGCCCTACAATGAGCAGTTCTTC. This encodes CSVGGLAPYNEQFF. This chain uses TRBV29-1 with TRBJ2-1, with 10 bases identical to TRBD2. Germline-derived CDR1 and CDR2 are SQVTM and ANQGSEA. J gave up 2 bases and V 4 bases, and 2 bases lay outside the gene matches. The CDR3 covers 14 residues.

There are many counts of this clonotype. This chain uses TRBV28 with TRBJ2-3; D may be TRBD1 or TRBD2 (5 bases each). Germline lookup yields CDR1 MDHEN and CDR2 SYDVKM. The CDR3 is 15 amino acids. V lost 2 bases and J 5 bases, leaving 14 bases between the germline ends. CDR3 sequence reads: CASSLRKGTGDTQYF. CDR3 sequence (DNA): TGTGCCAGCAGTTTACGGAAAGGGACCGGAGATACGCAGTATTTT. The whole variable domain, remainder taken from reference TRBV28 and TRBJ2-3, is DVKVTQSSRYLVKRTGEKVFLECVQDMDHENMFWYRQDPGLGLRLIYFSYDVKMKEKGDIPEGYSVSREKKERFSLILESASTNQTSMYLCASSLRKGTGDTQYFGPGTRLTVL.

The rearrangement joins TRBV28 to TRBJ2-7; D call uncertain. Trimming cost V 5 bases and J 0 bases, with 17 bases left between them. The CDR3 extends over 16 amino acids. Germline CDR1 MDHEN, CDR2 SYDVKM. CDR3 region: CASSRSPGQVSYEQYF. The CDR3 coding sequence is TGTGCCAGCAGTAGATCCCCCGGCCAAGTCTCCTACGAGCAGTACTTC.

This clonotype was seen at least ten times. The V gene is TRBV28, the J gene TRBJ2-1; 8 bases are shared with TRBD1. From germline, CDR1 is MDHEN and CDR2 SYDVKM. The CDR3 totals 13 residues. Trimming took 6 bases from V and 6 from J; bases not matched to a gene: 4. The CDR3 loop reads CASRRTGSNEQFF. DNA for the CDR3: TGTGCCAGCAGAAGGACAGGGTCCAATGAGCAGTTCTTC.

This clonotype was seen many times. V is TRBV28 and J is TRBJ1-1; weak D call: TRBD1 (5 bases). The germline V gene has CDR1 MDHEN and CDR2 SYDVKM. V shed 3 bases and J shed 5 bases, with 10 bases lying between them. The CDR3 has 13 residues. The CDR3 sequence is CASSLGRETEAFF. The CDR3 DNA reads TGTGCCAGCAGTTTGGGCAGGGAGACTGAAGCTTTCTTT.

The V call is TRBV7-2, the J call TRBJ1-2; D uncertain. Between the trimmed V and J ends, which lost 5 bases and 4 bases, there was a span of 11 bases. Germline lookup yields CDR1 SGHTA and CDR2 FQGNSA. This CDR3 comprises 13 residues. Written as DNA, the CDR3 is TGTGCCAGCAGCCCCCCCCGTCCCTATGGCTACACCTTC. Translating it yields CASSPPRPYGYTF.

V gene TRBV7-9 combines with J gene TRBJ2-7; 14 nucleotides match TRBD2. J gave up 3 bases and V 2 bases, and 6 bases lay outside the gene matches. Germline V gene lookup returns CDR1 SEHNR and CDR2 FQNEAQ (reference sequence). The CDR3 sequence is 17 residues long. CDR3 nucleotides: TGTGCCAGCAGCTTAAAGGGACTAGCGGGAGCTGGCTACGAGCAGTACTTC. Translation gives CASSLKGLAGAGYEQYF.

As concerns this clonotype: A read error is possible here, since a much larger clone lies one base away. This chain uses TRBV12-3 or TRBV12-4 with TRBJ2-1, with no clear D. This CDR3 has 15 amino acids. The CDR3 nucleotides read TGTGCCAGCAGCCTCGACCGGGCCCAACCGGCGGAGCGGTTCTTC. This codes for CASSLDRAQPAERFF.

This clonotype was observed at least ten times. The V gene is TRBV2, the J gene TRBJ1-2; D is possibly TRBD1 (5 bases). The V and J ends lost 2 bases and 4 bases respectively, with 14 bases between them. The CDR3 has 15 amino acids. Per the germline V gene, CDR1 is SNHLY and CDR2 is FYNNEI. DNA for the CDR3: TGTGCCAGCAGTGAAAGGAGGGGTTACGCCTATGGCTACACCTTC. This translates into CASSERRGYAYGYTF.

The gene calls are TRBV29-1 and TRBJ1-2; D may be TRBD1 (5 bases). The V end lost 6 bases, the J end lost 7 bases, and 15 bases lay between the germline ends. CDR1 is SQVTM and CDR2 is ANQGSEA in the germline V gene. The CDR3 length is 12 residues. CDR3 sequence (DNA): TGCAGCGTCAGGACGGGGGACTTTGGCTACACCTTC. Translation gives CSVRTGDFGYTF.

This clonotype was detected only a few times. The chain has TRBV11-2 and TRBJ2-3; D is perhaps TRBD1 (6 bases). This CDR3 has 14 residues. Per the germline V gene, CDR1 is SGHAT and CDR2 is FQNNGV. Trimming left V 5 bases short and J 4 bases short, with 13 bases between. The chain's CDR3 is CASSTGQSADTQYF. CDR3 DNA sequence: TGTGCCAGCAGCACCGGACAGTCCGCAGATACGCAGTATTTT.

V and J are TRBV6-1 and TRBJ2-7, with 7 nucleotides matching TRBD2. The CDR3 spans 14 residues. V shed 3 bases, J shed 2 bases, and the junction held 4 bases outside the gene matches. Germline V gene sequence: CDR1 MNHNS, CDR2 SASEGT. This chain's CDR3 is CASSERLAPYEQYF. CDR3 coding DNA: TGTGCCAGCAGTGAGAGACTAGCCCCCTACGAGCAGTACTTC.

The genes are TRBV20-1 and TRBJ2-1; a weak D match, TRBD2 (6 bases). The germline CDR1 and CDR2 sequences are DFQATT and SNEGSKA (reference sequence). The V end lost 3 bases, the J end lost 3 bases, and 12 bases lay between the germline ends. The length of the CDR3 is 14 residues. CDR3 DNA sequence: TGCAGTGCTAGCCCCCGGGACTTCTACAATGAGCAGTTCTTC. Protein product: CSASPRDFYNEQFF.

Turning to this clonotype: A read error may explain this, as a much larger clone is one base away. The CDR3 region is CASSLDWTPTGELFF. The DNA for the CDR3 is TGTGCCAGCAGCCTAGATTGGACACCCACCGGGGAGCTGTTTTTT. The V and J genes are TRBV14 and TRBJ2-2; TRBD1 is a possible D gene (5 bases). The CDR3 loop spans 15 amino acids. Trimming pared 4 bases from V and 4 bases from J, leaving 13 bases between. Germline values: CDR1 SGHDN, CDR2 FVKESK.

This clonotype appeared many times. The V gene is TRBV6-6, the J gene TRBJ2-3; TRBD1 agrees at 8 bases. The J segment lost 2 bases and the V segment lost 5 bases, leaving 3 bases of the junction unmatched. The germline CDR1 and CDR2 sequences are MNHNY and SVGAGI (reference sequence). CDR3 size: 14 residues. The CDR3 bases are TGTGCCAGCAGTCACAGGGGGGCCACAGATACGCAGTATTTT. Amino acid sequence: CASSHRGATDTQYF.

This clonotype was seen just once. This rearrangement joins TRBV5-1 to TRBJ2-5; D perhaps matches TRBD2 (5 bases). CDR3 length: 15 amino acids. CDR1 is SGHRS, CDR2 YFSETQ, per germline. Trimming shortened V by 0 bases and J by 0 bases, and 9 bases separated the two germline ends. CDR3 amino acids: CASSLASGYQETQYF. The CDR3, as DNA: TGCGCCAGCAGCTTGGCAAGCGGATACCAAGAGACCCAGTACTTC.

V gene TRBV19 combines with J gene TRBJ2-1; 14 bases are shared with TRBD2. Germline CDR1 LNHDA, CDR2 SQIVND (reference sequence). V lost 4 bases and J lost 7; bases outside the gene matches: 9. CDR3 length: 17 residues. CDR3 in amino acids: CASSSRPGTSGRNEQFF. In DNA form, the CDR3 reads TGTGCCAGTAGTAGCCGCCCCGGGACTAGCGGGAGAAATGAGCAGTTCTTC.

There are many counts of this clonotype. The gene calls are TRBV6-6 and TRBJ2-1; D is unresolved. The germline V and J ends were trimmed by 4 bases and 8 bases, with 3 bases remaining between them. Germline V lookup: CDR1 MNHNY, CDR2 SVGAGI (reference sequence). The CDR3 spans 10 residues. In nucleotides, the CDR3 is TGTGCCAGCAGTTCATATGAGCAGTTCTTC. It is translated as CASSSYEQFF.

The chain couples TRBV10-3 to TRBJ2-1, with TRBD2 matching over 7 bases. Germline V gene sequence: CDR1 ENHRY, CDR2 SYGVKD. The length of the CDR3 is 15 residues. V shed 10 bases, J shed 7 bases, and the junction held 16 bases outside the gene matches. CDR3 DNA sequence: TGTGCCACGTCCGTGGGCGCGGGAGCGTTGAATGAGCAGTTCTTC. This codes for CATSVGAGALNEQFF.

This chain links TRBV7-8 with TRBJ2-1; 9 bases line up with TRBD2. The junction had 11 bases not matched to a gene; V was cut back by 3 bases and J by 8 bases. The CDR3 covers 16 residues. Germline CDR1 SGHVS, CDR2 FQNEAQ. This chain's CDR3 is CASSFSWGGRGDEQFF. The CDR3 DNA sequence: TGTGCCAGCAGCTTCTCCTGGGGCGGGAGGGGCGATGAGCAGTTCTTC.

V usage is TRBV15 and J usage is TRBJ2-1, with no clear D. The CDR3 spans 11 residues. CDR1 and CDR2 (germline): LNHNV, YYDKDF (reference sequence). The ends were cut back, 1 base at V and 9 bases at J, with 4 bases in the middle. The CDR3 region has the DNA TGTGCCACCAGCAGAGCGGTTGAGCAGTTCTTC. It is translated as CATSRAVEQFF.

The sample holds a few counts of this clonotype. This chain links TRBV20-1 with TRBJ2-7; 12 bases are shared with TRBD2. Per germline, CDR1 DFQATT and CDR2 SNEGSKA (reference sequence). CDR3 size: 14 residues. The junction had 6 bases not matched to a gene; V was cut back by 4 bases and J by 5 bases. As DNA, the CDR3 is TGCAGTGCTAACCCTAGCGGGAGGGACGACGAGCAGTACTTC. Its translation: CSANPSGRDDEQYF.

This clonotype was observed many times. The chain has TRBV19 and TRBJ1-2; TRBD1 is a possible D gene (5 bases). V shed 6 bases and J shed 0 bases, with 17 bases lying between them. This CDR3 region has 16 residues. Germline CDR1 and CDR2: LNHDA and SQIVND (reference sequence). Here the CDR3 reads CASRIPRDGANYGYTF. In DNA, the CDR3 is TGTGCCAGTAGAATCCCTCGGGACGGAGCTAACTATGGCTACACCTTC.

This clonotype turned up a few times. The J gene is TRBJ1-2, the V gene TRBV20-1, with D possibly being TRBD1 (6 bases). This CDR3 has 12 residues. Looked up from germline, CDR1 is DFQATT and CDR2 is SNEGSKA (reference sequence). CDR3 nucleotides: TGCGCTTGGGGGCTGCCTAACTATGGCTACACCTTC. Translation gives CAWGLPNYGYTF.

The sample holds a few counts of this clonotype. The genes are TRBV4-1 and TRBJ2-7, with TRBD2 matching 9 bases. This CDR3 spans 14 amino acids. Looked up from germline, CDR1 is MGHRA and CDR2 is YSYEKL. The trim removed 5 bases at V and 4 bases at J, leaving 6 bases unmatched. CDR3 amino acids: CASSGSGSGYEQYF. The CDR3 DNA is TGCGCCAGCAGCGGTAGCGGGAGTGGGTACGAGCAGTACTTC.

The J gene is TRBJ1-1, the V gene TRBV5-6, with D maybe TRBD1 (5 bases). The V end lost 3 bases, the J end lost 5 bases, and 8 bases lay between the germline ends. Germline values: CDR1 SGHDT, CDR2 YYEEEE. The CDR3 is made up of 12 amino acids. CDR3 region: CASSWGETEAFF. Here the CDR3 DNA reads TGTGCCAGCAGCTGGGGGGAGACTGAAGCTTTCTTT.

This clonotype was counted only a few times. The chain combines TRBV20-1 with TRBJ2-1; TRBD2 matches 7 bases. Trimming took 3 bases from V and 3 from J; bases not matched to a gene: 8. Germline loops: CDR1 DFQATT, CDR2 SNEGSKA (reference sequence). The CDR3 has 15 residues. CDR3 bases: TGCAGTGCTAGCCTGGGGACTACCCTCTACAATGAGCAGTTCTTC. It translates to CSASLGTTLYNEQFF.

V gene TRBV9 combines with J gene TRBJ1-5; no clear D. The V gene lost 0 bases and the J gene lost 4 bases, with 8 bases spanning the gap. Germline-derived CDR1 and CDR2 are SGDLS and YYNGEE. The CDR3 sequence is 14 residues long. CDR3 loop: CASSVEQYNQPQHF. The CDR3 DNA sequence: TGTGCCAGCAGCGTAGAACAGTATAATCAGCCCCAGCATTTT.

This clonotype came up a few times. The V call is TRBV7-9, the J call TRBJ1-1, with 7 positions matching TRBD1. V was pared by 5 bases and J by 0 bases, with 12 bases of the junction left unmatched. Germline CDR1 reads SEHNR; CDR2 reads FQNEAQ (reference sequence). This CDR3 has 17 residues. The CDR3 DNA reads as TGTGCCAGCAGCCGACAGGGTTTACTGGTGGTGAACACTGAAGCTTTCTTT. This sequence encodes CASSRQGLLVVNTEAFF.

This clonotype was found a few times. In DNA, the CDR3 is TGTGCCAGCAGGACGGATCCTACCTACGAGCAGTACTTC. Translated: CASRTDPTYEQYF. V and J are TRBV5-4 and TRBJ2-7; the D is unclear. Trimming removed 5 bases at V and 2 bases at J, with 11 bases between. Germline loops: CDR1 SGHNT, CDR2 YYREEE (reference sequence). This CDR3 contains 13 residues.

The chain is built from TRBV11-2 and TRBJ2-1; TRBD2 agrees at 13 bases. This CDR3 contains 16 residues. The V gene's germline CDR1 is SGHAT and CDR2 FQNNGV. The V gene end was trimmed by 5 bases and the J gene end by 4 bases; junction bases not matched to a gene: 5. CDR3 region: CASSPRLAGGYNEQFF. The CDR3 DNA reads as TGTGCCAGCAGCCCACGACTAGCGGGGGGATACAATGAGCAGTTCTTC.